Below, one TCR beta chain is given with its context. What it binds is not known. This specimen belongs to a study of a mutant IDH1 vaccine in newly diagnosed glioma. Study background: Patients previously underwent radiotherapy, temozolomide, or both, and most underwent both.

Time point reported: baseline, week 1 (first vaccination visit). The treatment denotes: pre-vaccination baseline after standard-of-care therapy. Patients carried new grade 3 or 4 IDH1-mutant astrocytomas lacking nuclear ATRX. Produced via immunoSEQ multiplex PCR; TCRdb's table is partial and in-frame only. This table holds about 63,000 clones, more than 70% found once. Deletions cut 3 bases from V and 4 bases from J, with 13 bases between. Looked up from germline, CDR1 is SGHDT and CDR2 is YYEEEE. The CDR3 runs to 14 residues. Study-wide results and limits: Shifts in the top peripheral T cell clonotypes seemed unrelated to pseudoprogression. More than 80% of patients showed vaccine-induced immune responses across multiple MHC alleles.

The receptor was isolated from a woman aged 18-35 years with glioma. Some clones in this sample may be carry-over from other donors' samples. Sequencing used peripheral blood mononuclear cells (PBMCs), obtained from a glioma patient treated with radiotherapy, temozolomide or both. The chain joins TRBV5-6 to TRBJ1-2; a weak D match, TRBD1 (5 bases). CDR3: CASSSDISLYGYTF. CDR3 DNA sequence: TGTGCCAGCAGCTCGGACATCTCCCTCTATGGCTACACCTTC.